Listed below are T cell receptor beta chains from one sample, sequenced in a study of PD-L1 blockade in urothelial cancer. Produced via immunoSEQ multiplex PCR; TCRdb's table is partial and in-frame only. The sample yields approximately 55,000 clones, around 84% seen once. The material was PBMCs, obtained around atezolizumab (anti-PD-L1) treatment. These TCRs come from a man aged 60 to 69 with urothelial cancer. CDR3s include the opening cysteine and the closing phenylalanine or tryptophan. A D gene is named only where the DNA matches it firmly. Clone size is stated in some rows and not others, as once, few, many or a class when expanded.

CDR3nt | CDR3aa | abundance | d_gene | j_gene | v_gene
TGTGCCAGCAGCTCCCGACAGGGGGCCCAAGAGACCCAGTACTTC | CASSSRQGAQETQYF | - | TRBD1 | TRBJ2-5 | TRBV11-3
TGCGCCAGCAGCTTTGTAGCGGGAGCACGGGAGCAGTACTTC | CASSFVAGAREQYF | - | TRBD2 | TRBJ2-7 | TRBV5-1
TGTGCCAGCAGCGCGGTGACTAGATGGGCCGAGACCCAGTACTTC | CASSAVTRWAETQYF | - | - | TRBJ2-5 | TRBV9
TGTGCCATCAGTGAGGGGCTAGCGGGTGCCACCTACGAGCAGTACTTC | CAISEGLAGATYEQYF | few | TRBD2 | TRBJ2-7 | TRBV10-3
TGTGCCAGCAGCTTGCTTACCGGGGGGCCAGCTGGTGGCTACACCTTC | CASSLLTGGPAGGYTF | - | - | TRBJ1-2 | TRBV5-6
TGTGCCAGCTCACGACGGTACCCCGCGGATGAGCAGTTCTTC | CASSRRYPADEQFF | - | - | TRBJ2-1 | TRBV18
TGCGCCAGCAGCTTGGGCGGGACAGTTGATAATTCACCCCTCCACTTT | CASSLGGTVDNSPLHF | - | TRBD1 | TRBJ1-6 | TRBV5-1
TGTGCCAGCATCTCCTGGACTAGCGGAGCCCTTAACACCGGGGAGCTGTTTTTT | CASISWTSGALNTGELFF | - | TRBD2 | TRBJ2-2 | TRBV7-8
TGTGCCAGCAGTCTTAGACCACAGGGGGCGCACCTAACTAGGAACACTGAAGCTTTCTTT | CASSLRPQGAHLTRNTEAFF | - | - | TRBJ1-1 | TRBV21-1
TGTGCCAGCAGCCGGGACAGTAGCAATCAGCCCCAGCATTTT | CASSRDSSNQPQHF | - | TRBD1 | TRBJ1-5 | TRBV5-4
TGTGCCAGCTCACCACCGCTAGCGTTGGAGACCCAGTACTTC | CASSPPLALETQYF | once | - | TRBJ2-5 | TRBV18
TGTGCCAGCAGCTTCGGGACAGGATGGACCGGGGAGCTGTTTTTT | CASSFGTGWTGELFF | - | TRBD1 | TRBJ2-2 | TRBV7-9
TGCGCCAGCAGAAACCGGGACAGGGGTTCGAACACTGAAGCTTTCTTT | CASRNRDRGSNTEAFF | - | TRBD1 | TRBJ1-1 | TRBV5-1
TGCGCCAGCAGCTTCGGGACAGCCTCGGGGGGCTACACCTTC | CASSFGTASGGYTF | - | TRBD1 | TRBJ1-2 | TRBV5-1
TGCGCCAGCAGCTTGGCCCTGTTTGCCAAAAACATTCAGTACTTC | CASSLALFAKNIQYF | - | - | TRBJ2-4 | TRBV5-1
TGTGCCAGCAGTTTCACAGCAAGCTCCTACGAGCAGTACTTC | CASSFTASSYEQYF | once | - | TRBJ2-7 | TRBV27
TGCGCCAGCAGCCAAGATCTACTAGCGGAGACCTACGAGCAGTACTTC | CASSQDLLAETYEQYF | - | TRBD2 | TRBJ2-7 | TRBV4-1
TGTGCCACAAAACAGGGGACCCTCCAAGAGACCCAGTACTTC | CATKQGTLQETQYF | - | TRBD1 | TRBJ2-5 | TRBV15
TGCGCCAGCAGAGTTCTGGGCCAGAACACTGAAGCTTTCTTT | CASRVLGQNTEAFF | - | - | TRBJ1-1 | TRBV5-1
TGTGCCAGCAGTGAATACGGGACTAGGGCAGATACGCAGTATTTT | CASSEYGTRADTQYF | - | TRBD2 | TRBJ2-3 | TRBV25-1
TGTGCCACCAGCAGAGTAGGGACAGAAGAGACCCAGTACTTC | CATSRVGTEETQYF | - | TRBD1 | TRBJ2-5 | TRBV15
TGTGCCAGCTCTGGACTCGAGAACACTGAAGCTTTCTTT | CASSGLENTEAFF | once | - | TRBJ1-1 | TRBV19
TGTGCCAGTAGTCCCATCGGCAGGGCTGAAAAACTGTTTTTT | CASSPIGRAEKLFF | - | - | TRBJ1-4 | TRBV19
TGTGCCAGCAGCTTTATGCAGGGTTCGCGAGAAAAACTGTTTTTT | CASSFMQGSREKLFF | - | - | TRBJ1-4 | TRBV7-2
TGTGCCAGCAGCTTGGGAACAGGGGCTGGAAACACCATATATTTT | CASSLGTGAGNTIYF | - | TRBD1 | TRBJ1-3 | TRBV5-4
TGTGCCAGCAGCCGCCCGGGGGGCATCACCGGGGAGCTGTTTTTT | CASSRPGGITGELFF | - | - | TRBJ2-2 | TRBV27
TGTGCCAGCAGCTTGGACGGTTCTAGGACACTAAGCACCGGGGAGCTGTTTTTT | CASSLDGSRTLSTGELFF | - | - | TRBJ2-2 | TRBV5-4
TGTGCCAGCAGTTTGAGCGGGGGGGCCGGTGAGCAGTTCTTC | CASSLSGGAGEQFF | - | TRBD2 | TRBJ2-1 | TRBV2
TGTGCCAGCAGCTTCCGGGACAGGGGTTCTGGAAACACCATATATTTT | CASSFRDRGSGNTIYF | - | TRBD1 | TRBJ1-3 | TRBV7-2
TGTGCCAGCAGCAAAGGAGGTAAGACAGTACAAGAGACCCAGTACTTC | CASSKGGKTVQETQYF | few | - | TRBJ2-5 | TRBV21-1
TGTGCCAGCAGCCCCGGGGGGCGCGGAAACACCATATATTTT | CASSPGGRGNTIYF | - | - | TRBJ1-3 | TRBV6-1
TGTGCCAGCAGCTTGTTGGGCAGTACCTACGAGCAGTACTTC | CASSLLGSTYEQYF | - | - | TRBJ2-7 | TRBV5-6
TGTGCCAGCAGTGAACCACCCCGCGTTGAAGCTTTCTTT | CASSEPPRVEAFF | - | - | TRBJ1-1 | TRBV25-1
TGTGCCAGTAGTAGGACGCTTAAGGGGTGGGATGAGCAGTTCTTC | CASSRTLKGWDEQFF | - | - | TRBJ2-1 | TRBV19
TGTGCCAGCAGGACTAGCGGGGTCACAGATACGCAGTATTTT | CASRTSGVTDTQYF | - | TRBD2 | TRBJ2-3 | TRBV25-1
TGTGCCAGCAGCTTGGTGGGCAGGGGGGAGAGTAACTATGGCTACACCTTC | CASSLVGRGESNYGYTF | - | TRBD1 | TRBJ1-2 | TRBV5-6
TGTGCCAGCAGCCCTATCCATTCCTACAATGAGCAGTTCTTC | CASSPIHSYNEQFF | - | - | TRBJ2-1 | TRBV7-9
TGTGCCAGCAGCCAAGACCCCGGGACTAGCGGGAGGATCTATGAGCAGTTCTTC | CASSQDPGTSGRIYEQFF | - | TRBD2 | TRBJ2-1 | TRBV4-2
TGTGCCAGCAGCTTACCGGACACCTACGAGCAGTACTTC | CASSLPDTYEQYF | - | - | TRBJ2-7 | TRBV5-4
TGCGCCAGCAGCTTGAGCCGGACAGGGTCGAACACTGAAGCTTTCTTT | CASSLSRTGSNTEAFF | once | TRBD1 | TRBJ1-1 | TRBV5-1
TGTGCCAGCAGCTTAAACAGGAACACTGAAGCTTTCTTT | CASSLNRNTEAFF | once | - | TRBJ1-1 | TRBV7-2
TGTGCCAGCAGCTTATGGGGGGGCACTTTTGGGCCCCAGCATTTT | CASSLWGGTFGPQHF | once | - | TRBJ1-5 | TRBV7-8
TGTGCCAGCAGCTTATTTGGTTCTAGCCTTCAGCCCCAGCATTTT | CASSLFGSSLQPQHF | - | - | TRBJ1-5 | TRBV7-6
TGTGCCATCAGTCAGGGACAGGATGCGCAGTACTTC | CAISQGQDAQYF | - | TRBD1 | TRBJ2-7 | TRBV10-3
TGTGCCAGTAGTATTTGGCAGGGGGCGAACTATGGCTACACCTTC | CASSIWQGANYGYTF | - | TRBD1 | TRBJ1-2 | TRBV19
TGTGCCAGCAGTGACGCGGGGGGATCTGGGGCCAACGTCCTGACTTTC | CASSDAGGSGANVLTF | - | TRBD2 | TRBJ2-6 | TRBV6-4